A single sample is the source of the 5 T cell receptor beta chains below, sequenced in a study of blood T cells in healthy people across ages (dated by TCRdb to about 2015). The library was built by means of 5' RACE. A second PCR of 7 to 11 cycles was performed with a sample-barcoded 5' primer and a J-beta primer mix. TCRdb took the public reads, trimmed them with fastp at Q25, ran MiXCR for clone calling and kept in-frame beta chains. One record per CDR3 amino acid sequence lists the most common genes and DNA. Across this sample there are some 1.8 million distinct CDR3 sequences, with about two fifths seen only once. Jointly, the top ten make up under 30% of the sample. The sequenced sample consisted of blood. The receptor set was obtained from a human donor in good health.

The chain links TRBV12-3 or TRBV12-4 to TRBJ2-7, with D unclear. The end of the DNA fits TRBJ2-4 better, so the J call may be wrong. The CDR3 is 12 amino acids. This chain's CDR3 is CASSFADGIQYF. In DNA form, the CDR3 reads TGTGCCAGCAGTTTTGCGGACGGCATTCAGTACTTC.

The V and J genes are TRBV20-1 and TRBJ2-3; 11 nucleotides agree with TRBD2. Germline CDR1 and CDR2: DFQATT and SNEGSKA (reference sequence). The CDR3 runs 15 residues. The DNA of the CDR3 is TGCAGCCTCCCACTAGCGGGGGTGGGTACAGATACGCAGTATTTT. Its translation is CSLPLAGVGTDTQYF.

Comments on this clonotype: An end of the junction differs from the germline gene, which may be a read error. In DNA, the CDR3 is TGTGCCGGCAGACTAGGGGACACCAACACTGAAGCTTTCTTT. It codes for CAGRLGDTNTEAFF. V and J are TRBV7-9 and TRBJ1-1, with a tentative D call TRBD1 (6 bases). CDR1 and CDR2 from the germline V gene are SEHNR and FQNEAQ (reference sequence). The CDR3 runs to 14 residues.

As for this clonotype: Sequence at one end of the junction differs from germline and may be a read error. The CDR3 region is CASSFHRSTNEKPFF. The DNA for the CDR3 is TGTGCCAGCAGTTTCCACAGGTCAACTAATGAAAAACCGTTTTTT. The rearrangement links TRBV6-1 to TRBJ1-4, with D possibly being TRBD1 (5 bases). There are 15 residues in the CDR3. Germline loops: CDR1 MNHNS, CDR2 SASEGT.

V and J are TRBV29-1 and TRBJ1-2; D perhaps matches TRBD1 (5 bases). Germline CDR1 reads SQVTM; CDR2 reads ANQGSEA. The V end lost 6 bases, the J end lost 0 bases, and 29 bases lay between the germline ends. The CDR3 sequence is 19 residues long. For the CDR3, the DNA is TGCAGCGTGTTCGGGACGGGGACCGGAGCGGAGCTAGCTAACTATGGCTACACCTTC. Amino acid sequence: CSVFGTGTGAELANYGYTF.